This entry describes one T cell receptor (beta chain). Its target is unknown. The data were obtained in a study of beta chain features in type 1 diabetes. The study reverse transcribed the entire isolated RNA, so it sequenced expressed TCRB transcripts. Naive, central memory and regulatory T cell samples came to a mean of approximately 3.6 million reads. The method was immunoSEQ multiplex PCR; TCRdb's version includes in-frame clones alone and lacks a portion of them. The table has around 250,000 clones, around 65% seen once. General observations from the study: In all four CD4+ subsets, TCRB CDR3 length was significantly, moderately reduced in type 1 diabetes. A greater similarity of naive, central memory and Treg TCRB repertoires was seen among patients than among healthy donors.

There are 15 residues in the CDR3. J gave up 4 bases and V 0 bases, and 1 base lay outside the gene matches. Germline-derived CDR1 and CDR2 are SGHTA and FQGNSA. This chain joins TRBV7-2 and TRBJ1-5; 9 bases map to TRBD1. The clonotype was recovered from a man younger than 45 in good health. The sequencing sample was made of naive CD4+ T cells from blood. The CDR3 DNA is TGTGCCAGCAGCTTAGCGGGGACAGGGAATCAGCCCCAGCATTTT. It translates to CASSLAGTGNQPQHF. Drawing the rest from reference TRBV7-2 and TRBJ1-5, the complete variable domain is GAGVSQSPSNKVTEKGKDVELRCDPISGHTALYWYRQSLGQGLEFLIYFQGNSAPDKSGLPSDRFSAERTGGSVSTLTIQRTQQEDSAVYLCASSLAGTGNQPQHFGDGTRLSIL.